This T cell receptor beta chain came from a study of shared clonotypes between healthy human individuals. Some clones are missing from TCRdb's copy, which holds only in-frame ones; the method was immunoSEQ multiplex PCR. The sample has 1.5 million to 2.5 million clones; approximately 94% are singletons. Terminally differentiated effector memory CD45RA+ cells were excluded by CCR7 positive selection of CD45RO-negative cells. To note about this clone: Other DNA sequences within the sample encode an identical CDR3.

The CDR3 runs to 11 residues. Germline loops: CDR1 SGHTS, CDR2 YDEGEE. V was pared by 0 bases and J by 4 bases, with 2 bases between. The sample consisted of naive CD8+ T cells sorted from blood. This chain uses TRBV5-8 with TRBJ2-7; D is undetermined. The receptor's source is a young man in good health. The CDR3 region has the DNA TGTGCCAGCAGCTTGGTTTACGAGCAGTACTTC. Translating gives CASSLVYEQYF.